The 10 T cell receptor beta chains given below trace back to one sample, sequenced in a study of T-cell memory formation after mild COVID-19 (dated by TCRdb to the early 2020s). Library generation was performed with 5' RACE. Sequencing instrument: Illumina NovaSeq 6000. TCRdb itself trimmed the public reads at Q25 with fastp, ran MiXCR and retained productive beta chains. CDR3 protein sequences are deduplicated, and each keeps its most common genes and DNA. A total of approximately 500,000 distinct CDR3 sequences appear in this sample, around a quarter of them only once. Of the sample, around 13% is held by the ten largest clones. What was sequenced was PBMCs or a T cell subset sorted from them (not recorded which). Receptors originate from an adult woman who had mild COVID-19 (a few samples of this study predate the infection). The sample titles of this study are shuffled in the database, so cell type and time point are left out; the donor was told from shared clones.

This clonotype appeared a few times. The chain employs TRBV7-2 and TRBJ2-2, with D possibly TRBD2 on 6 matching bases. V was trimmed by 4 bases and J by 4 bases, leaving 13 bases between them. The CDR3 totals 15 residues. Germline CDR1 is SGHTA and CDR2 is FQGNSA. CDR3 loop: CASSSGLVPTGELFF. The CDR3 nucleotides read TGTGCCAGCAGCTCGGGACTTGTGCCCACCGGGGAGCTGTTTTTT.

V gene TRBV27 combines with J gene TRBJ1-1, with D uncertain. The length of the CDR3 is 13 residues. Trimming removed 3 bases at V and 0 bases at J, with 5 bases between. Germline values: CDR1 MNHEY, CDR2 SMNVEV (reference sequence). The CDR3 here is CASSLFVNTEAFF. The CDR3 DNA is TGTGCCAGCAGTTTGTTTGTGAACACTGAAGCTTTCTTT.

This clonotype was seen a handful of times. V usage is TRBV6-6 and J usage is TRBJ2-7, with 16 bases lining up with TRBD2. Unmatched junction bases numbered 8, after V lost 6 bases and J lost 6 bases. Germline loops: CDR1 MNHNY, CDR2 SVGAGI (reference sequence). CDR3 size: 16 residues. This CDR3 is CASRPPGLAGGIEQYF. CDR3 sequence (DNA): TGTGCCAGCAGACCTCCGGGACTAGCGGGGGGGATCGAGCAGTACTTC.

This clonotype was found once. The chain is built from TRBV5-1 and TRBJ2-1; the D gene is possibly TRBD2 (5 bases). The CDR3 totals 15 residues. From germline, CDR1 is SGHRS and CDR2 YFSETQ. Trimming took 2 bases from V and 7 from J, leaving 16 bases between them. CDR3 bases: TGCGCCAGCAGCTTTGAGGGCCCCCTGGGAAATGAGCAGTTCTTC. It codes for CASSFEGPLGNEQFF.

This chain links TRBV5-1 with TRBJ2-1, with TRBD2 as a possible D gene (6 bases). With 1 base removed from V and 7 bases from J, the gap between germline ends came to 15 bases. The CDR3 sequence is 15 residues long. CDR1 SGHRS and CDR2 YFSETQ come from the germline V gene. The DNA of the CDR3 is TGCGCCAGCAGCTTGATGCAGGGAGGTATTAATGAGCAGTTCTTC. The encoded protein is CASSLMQGGINEQFF.

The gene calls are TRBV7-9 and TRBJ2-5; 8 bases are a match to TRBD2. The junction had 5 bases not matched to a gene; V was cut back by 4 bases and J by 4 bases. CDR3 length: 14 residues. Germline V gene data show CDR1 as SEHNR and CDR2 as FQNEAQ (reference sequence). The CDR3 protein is CASSSYRGGETQYF. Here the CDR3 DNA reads TGTGCCAGCAGCTCCTACCGGGGGGGAGAGACCCAGTACTTC.

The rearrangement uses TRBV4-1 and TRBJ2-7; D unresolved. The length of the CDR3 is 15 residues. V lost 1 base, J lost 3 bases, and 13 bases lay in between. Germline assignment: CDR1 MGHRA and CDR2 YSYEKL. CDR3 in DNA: TGCGCCAGCAGCCAAGTGGCGCCATTCCTCTACGAGCAGTACTTC. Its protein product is CASSQVAPFLYEQYF.

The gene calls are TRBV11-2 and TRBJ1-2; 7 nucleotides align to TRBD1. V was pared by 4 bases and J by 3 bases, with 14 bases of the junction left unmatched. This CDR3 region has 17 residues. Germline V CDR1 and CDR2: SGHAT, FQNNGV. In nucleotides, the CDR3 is TGTGCCAGCAGCTCGGGATTTGGGACAGAAGTATACTATGGCTACACCTTC. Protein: CASSSGFGTEVYYGYTF. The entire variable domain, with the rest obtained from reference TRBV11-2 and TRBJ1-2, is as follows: EAGVAQSPRYKIIEKRQSVAFWCNPISGHATLYWYQQILGQGPKLLIQFQNNGVVDDSQLPKDRFSAERLKGVDSTLKIQPAKLEDSAVYLCASSSGFGTEVYYGYTFGSGTRLTVV.

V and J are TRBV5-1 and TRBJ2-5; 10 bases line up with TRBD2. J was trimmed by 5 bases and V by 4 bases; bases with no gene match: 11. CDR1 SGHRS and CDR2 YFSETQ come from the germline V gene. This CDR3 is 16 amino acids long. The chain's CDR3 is CASSQEPTSGVETQYF. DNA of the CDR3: TGCGCCAGCAGCCAGGAGCCTACTAGCGGGGTGGAGACCCAGTACTTC.

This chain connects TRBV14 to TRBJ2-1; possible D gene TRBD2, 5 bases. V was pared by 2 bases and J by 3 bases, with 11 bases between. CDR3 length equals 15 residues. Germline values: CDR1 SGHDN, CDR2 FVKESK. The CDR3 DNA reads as TGTGCCAGCAGCCAACGAGGGTCCAGCTACAATGAGCAGTTCTTC. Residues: CASSQRGSSYNEQFF.